This T cell receptor (beta chain) was recovered during a study of T cell clonality in common variable immunodeficiency. Study findings and constraints: Authors noted CVID clonality's cause needs subpopulation repertoire sequencing. CVID subjects had higher TCRbeta clonality than healthy controls, most marked in about a third. Fewer TCRbeta clones were shared among CVID subjects than controls. In common variable immunodeficiency, TCR beta chains reportedly carried fewer deletions and N-nucleotide insertions.

This CDR3 has 17 residues. J gave up 3 bases and V 3 bases, and 9 bases lay outside the gene matches. Germline CDR1 is SGHVS and CDR2 is FQNEAQ. Repertoires were generated with immunoSEQ multiplex PCR, while TCRdb's copy carries only in-frame clones and drops some. The sample lists approximately 81,000 clones, none appearing once, the ten largest making up around 0.82%. This clone was observed at least ten times. The antigen is unknown. The read terminates 3 residues before the CDR3 end, so the remaining end is supplied by the germline J gene. What was sequenced was peripheral blood mononuclear cells. The chain is built from TRBV7-8 and TRBJ2-5; TRBD1 agrees at 11 bases. The clonotype was recovered from a person between 18 and 75 years old in good health. The part of the CDR3 DNA that was read is TGTGCCAGCAGCTTCCGGTTCATGGGACAGGGGGAAGAGACC. Its translation: CASSFRFMGQGEET. The CDR3 in its entirety is CASSFRFMGQGEETQYF.